This T cell receptor (beta chain) was documented in a study of blood T cell repertoires in COVID-19. Study-wide background: Italy, Spain and the United States were the sources of the convalescent and acute COVID-19 samples.

Repertoires were generated with immunoSEQ multiplex PCR, while TCRdb's copy carries only in-frame clones and drops some. This table holds 88,000 or so clones, about nine tenths found once. Germline values: CDR1 LGHNA, CDR2 YNFKEQ. CDR3 size: 15 residues. Trimming cost V 0 bases and J 3 bases; bases outside gene matches: 4. The V and J genes are TRBV4-2 and TRBJ1-2; TRBD1 agrees at 7 bases. The receptor was isolated from a man aged 50 to 60 with acute or convalescent COVID-19. Sequencing was done on a sample of peripheral blood. CDR3 DNA: TGTGCCAGCAGCCAAGAGCGCAGGGGGTACTATGGCTACACCTTC. It translates to CASSQERRGYYGYTF.